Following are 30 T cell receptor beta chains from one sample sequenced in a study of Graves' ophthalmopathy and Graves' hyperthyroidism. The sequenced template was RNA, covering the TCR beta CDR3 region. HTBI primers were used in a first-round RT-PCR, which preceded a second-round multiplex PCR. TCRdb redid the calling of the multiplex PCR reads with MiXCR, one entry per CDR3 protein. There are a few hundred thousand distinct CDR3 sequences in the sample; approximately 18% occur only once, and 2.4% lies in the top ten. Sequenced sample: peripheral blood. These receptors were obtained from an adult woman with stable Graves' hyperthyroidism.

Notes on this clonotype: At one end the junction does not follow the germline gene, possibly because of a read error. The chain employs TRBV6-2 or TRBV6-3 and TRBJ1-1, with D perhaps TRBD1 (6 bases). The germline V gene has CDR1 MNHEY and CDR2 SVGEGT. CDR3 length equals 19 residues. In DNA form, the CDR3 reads TGTGCCAGCAGTTACTCGATGCCCCGCTTCACGACAGGCAATATTGAAACTTTCTTT. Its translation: CASSYSMPRFTTGNIETFF.

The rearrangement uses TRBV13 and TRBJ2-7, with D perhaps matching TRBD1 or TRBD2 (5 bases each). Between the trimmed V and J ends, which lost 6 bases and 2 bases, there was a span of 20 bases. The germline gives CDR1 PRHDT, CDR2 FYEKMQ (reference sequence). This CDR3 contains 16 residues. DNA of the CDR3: TGTGCCAGCAGTCCCCCCTACGGGACGGAGACCTACGAGCAGTACTTC. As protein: CASSPPYGTETYEQYF. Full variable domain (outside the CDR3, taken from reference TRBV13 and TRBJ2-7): AAGVIQSPRHLIKEKRETATLKCYPIPRHDTVYWYQQGPGQDPQFLISFYEKMQSDKGSIPDRFSAQQFSDYHSELNMSSLELGDSALYFCASSPPYGTETYEQYFGPGTRLTVT.

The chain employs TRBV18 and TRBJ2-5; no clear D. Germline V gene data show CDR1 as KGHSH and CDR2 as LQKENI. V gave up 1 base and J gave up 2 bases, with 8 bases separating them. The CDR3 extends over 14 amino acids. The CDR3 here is CASSPRLGQETQYF. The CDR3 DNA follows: TGTGCCAGCTCACCACGTTTGGGTCAAGAGACCCAGTACTTC.

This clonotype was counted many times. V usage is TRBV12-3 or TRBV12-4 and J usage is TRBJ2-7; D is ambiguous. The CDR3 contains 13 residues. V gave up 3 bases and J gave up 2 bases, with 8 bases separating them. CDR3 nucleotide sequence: TGTGCCAGCAGTTTCGACAACCCCTACGAGCAGTACTTC. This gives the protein CASSFDNPYEQYF.

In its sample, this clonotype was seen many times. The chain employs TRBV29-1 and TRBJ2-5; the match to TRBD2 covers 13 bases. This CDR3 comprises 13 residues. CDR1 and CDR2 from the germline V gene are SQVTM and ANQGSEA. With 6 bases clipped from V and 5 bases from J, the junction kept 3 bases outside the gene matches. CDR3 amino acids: CSVGTSGAETQYF. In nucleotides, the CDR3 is TGCAGCGTCGGGACTAGCGGGGCGGAGACCCAGTACTTC.

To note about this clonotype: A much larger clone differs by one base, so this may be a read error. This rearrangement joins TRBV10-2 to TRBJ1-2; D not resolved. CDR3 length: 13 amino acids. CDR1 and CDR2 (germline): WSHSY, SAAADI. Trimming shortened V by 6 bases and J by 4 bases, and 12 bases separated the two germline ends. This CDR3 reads CASSEAELYGYTF. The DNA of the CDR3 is TGCGCCAGCAGCGAAGCAGAGCTCTATGGCTACACCTTC.

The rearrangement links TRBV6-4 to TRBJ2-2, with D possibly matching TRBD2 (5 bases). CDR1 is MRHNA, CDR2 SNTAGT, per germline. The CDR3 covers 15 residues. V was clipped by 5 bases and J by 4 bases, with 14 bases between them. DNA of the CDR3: TGTGCCAGCAGTACGCTAGCCGGCGGCACCGGGGAGCTGTTTTTT. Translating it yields CASSTLAGGTGELFF.

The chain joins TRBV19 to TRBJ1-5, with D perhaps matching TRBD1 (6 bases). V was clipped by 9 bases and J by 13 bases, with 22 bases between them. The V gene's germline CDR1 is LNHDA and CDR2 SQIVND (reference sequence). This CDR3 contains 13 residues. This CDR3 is CASSSGAIPPQHF. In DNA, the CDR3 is TGTGCCAGCAGCTCAGGGGCTATTCCGCCTCAGCATTTT.

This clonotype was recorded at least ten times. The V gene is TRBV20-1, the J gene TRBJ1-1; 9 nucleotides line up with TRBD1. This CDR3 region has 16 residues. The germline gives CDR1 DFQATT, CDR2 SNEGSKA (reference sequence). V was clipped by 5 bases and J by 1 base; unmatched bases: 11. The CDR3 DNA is TGCAGTGCTGTCGGGACAGGGAGGGCCGGGAACACTGAAGCTTTCTTT. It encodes CSAVGTGRAGNTEAFF.

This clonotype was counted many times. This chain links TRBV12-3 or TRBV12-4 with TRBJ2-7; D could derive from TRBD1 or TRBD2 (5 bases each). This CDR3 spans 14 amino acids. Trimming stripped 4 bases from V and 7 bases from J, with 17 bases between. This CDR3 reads CASSSRAPEGEQYF. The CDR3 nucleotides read TGTGCCAGCAGTTCCAGGGCCCCAGAGGGGGAGCAGTACTTC.

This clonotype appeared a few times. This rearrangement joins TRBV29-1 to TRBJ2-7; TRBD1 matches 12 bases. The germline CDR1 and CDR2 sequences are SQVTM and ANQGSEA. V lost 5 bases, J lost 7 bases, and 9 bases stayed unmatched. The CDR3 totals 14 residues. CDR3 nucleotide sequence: TGCAGCGTTAATCCGGGACAGGGGGCTAAAGAGCAGTACTTC. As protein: CSVNPGQGAKEQYF.

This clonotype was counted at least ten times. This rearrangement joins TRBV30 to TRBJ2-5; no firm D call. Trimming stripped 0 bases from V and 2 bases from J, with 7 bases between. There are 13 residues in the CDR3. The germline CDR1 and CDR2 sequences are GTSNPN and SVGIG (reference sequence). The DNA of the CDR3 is TGTGCCTGGAGTGTACGAAGGCAAGAGACCCAGTACTTC. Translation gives CAWSVRRQETQYF.

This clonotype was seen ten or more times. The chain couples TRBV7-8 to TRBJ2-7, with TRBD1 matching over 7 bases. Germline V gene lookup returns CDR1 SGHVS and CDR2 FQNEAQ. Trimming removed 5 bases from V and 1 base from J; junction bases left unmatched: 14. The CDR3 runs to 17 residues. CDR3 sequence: CASSRLSVPGGSYEQYF. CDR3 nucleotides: TGTGCCAGCAGCCGATTAAGTGTCCCAGGGGGATCCTACGAGCAGTACTTC.

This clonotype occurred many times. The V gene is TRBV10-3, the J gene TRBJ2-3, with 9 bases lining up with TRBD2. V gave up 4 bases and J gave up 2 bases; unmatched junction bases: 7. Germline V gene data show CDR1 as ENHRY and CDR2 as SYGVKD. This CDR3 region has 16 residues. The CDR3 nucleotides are TGTGCCATCAGTGGAACCGGGACTAGCTACACAGATACGCAGTATTTT. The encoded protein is CAISGTGTSYTDTQYF.

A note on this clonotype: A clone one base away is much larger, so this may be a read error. In nucleotides, the CDR3 is TGTGCCAGCAGTTCCCGTGAAGGGGCGAGCAAAAACATTAAGTACTTC. It specifies CASSSREGASKNIKYF. This chain uses TRBV6-5 with TRBJ2-4; D is perhaps TRBD1 (5 bases). CDR1 and CDR2 from the germline V gene are MNHEY and SVGAGI. This CDR3 is 16 amino acids long.

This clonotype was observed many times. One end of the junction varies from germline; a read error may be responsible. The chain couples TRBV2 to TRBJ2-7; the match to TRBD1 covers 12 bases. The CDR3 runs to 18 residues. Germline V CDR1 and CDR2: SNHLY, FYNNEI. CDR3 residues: CASREVGTGGHYLYEQYF. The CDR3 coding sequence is TGTGCCAGCAGAGAAGTGGGGACAGGGGGCCACTACCTCTACGAGCAGTACTTC.

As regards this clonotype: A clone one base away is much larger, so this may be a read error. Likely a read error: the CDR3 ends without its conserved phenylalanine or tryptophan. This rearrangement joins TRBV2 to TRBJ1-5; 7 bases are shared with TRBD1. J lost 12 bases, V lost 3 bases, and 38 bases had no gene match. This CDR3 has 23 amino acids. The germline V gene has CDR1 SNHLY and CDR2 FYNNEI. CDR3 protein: CASSESIPVTSPRWGTASLSQHL. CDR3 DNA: TGTGCCAGCAGTGAGAGTATCCCGGTCACCTCACCTCGATGGGGGACAGCAAGTCTGAGCCAGCATCTT.

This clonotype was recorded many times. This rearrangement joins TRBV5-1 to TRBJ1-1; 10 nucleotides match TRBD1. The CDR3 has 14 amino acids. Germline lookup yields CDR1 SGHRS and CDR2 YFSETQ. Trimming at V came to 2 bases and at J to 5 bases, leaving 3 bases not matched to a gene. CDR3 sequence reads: CASSFRDRGTEAFF. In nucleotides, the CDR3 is TGCGCCAGCAGCTTCCGGGACAGGGGTACTGAAGCTTTCTTT.

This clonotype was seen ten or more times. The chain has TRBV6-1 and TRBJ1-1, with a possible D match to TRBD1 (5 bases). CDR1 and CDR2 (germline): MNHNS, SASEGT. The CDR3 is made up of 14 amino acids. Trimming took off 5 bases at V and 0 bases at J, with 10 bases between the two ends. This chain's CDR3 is CASSTGTLNTEAFF. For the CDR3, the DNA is TGTGCCAGCAGTACCGGGACGTTGAACACTGAAGCTTTCTTT.

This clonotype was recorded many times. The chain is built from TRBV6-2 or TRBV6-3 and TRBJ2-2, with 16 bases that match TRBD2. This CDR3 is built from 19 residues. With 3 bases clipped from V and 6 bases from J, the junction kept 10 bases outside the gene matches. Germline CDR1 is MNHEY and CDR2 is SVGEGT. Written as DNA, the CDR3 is TGTGCCAGCAGTTATCCGACGGGACTAGCGGGAGGGGCCCCCGGGGAGCTGTTTTTT. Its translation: CASSYPTGLAGGAPGELFF.

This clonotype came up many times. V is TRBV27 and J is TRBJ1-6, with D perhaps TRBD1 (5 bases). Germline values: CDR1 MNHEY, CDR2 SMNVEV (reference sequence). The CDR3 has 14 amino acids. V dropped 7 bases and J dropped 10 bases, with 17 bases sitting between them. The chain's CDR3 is CASTLGSGQSPLHF. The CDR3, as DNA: TGTGCCAGCACCCTTGGGTCGGGGCAGTCACCCCTCCACTTT.

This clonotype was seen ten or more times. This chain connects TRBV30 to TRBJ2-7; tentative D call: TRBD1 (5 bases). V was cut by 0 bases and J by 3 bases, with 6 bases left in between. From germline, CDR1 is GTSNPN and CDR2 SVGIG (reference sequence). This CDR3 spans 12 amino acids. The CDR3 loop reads CAWSVTVYEQYF. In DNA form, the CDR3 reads TGTGCCTGGAGTGTGACAGTCTACGAGCAGTACTTC.

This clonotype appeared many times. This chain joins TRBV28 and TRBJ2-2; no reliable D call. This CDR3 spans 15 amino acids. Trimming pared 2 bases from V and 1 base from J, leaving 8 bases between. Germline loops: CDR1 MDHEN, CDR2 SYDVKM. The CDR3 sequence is CASSLETGNTGELFF. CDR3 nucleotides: TGTGCCAGCAGTTTAGAGACGGGGAACACCGGGGAGCTGTTTTTT. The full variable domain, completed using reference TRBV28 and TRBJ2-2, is DVKVTQSSRYLVKRTGEKVFLECVQDMDHENMFWYRQDPGLGLRLIYFSYDVKMKEKGDIPEGYSVSREKKERFSLILESASTNQTSMYLCASSLETGNTGELFFGEGSRLTVL.

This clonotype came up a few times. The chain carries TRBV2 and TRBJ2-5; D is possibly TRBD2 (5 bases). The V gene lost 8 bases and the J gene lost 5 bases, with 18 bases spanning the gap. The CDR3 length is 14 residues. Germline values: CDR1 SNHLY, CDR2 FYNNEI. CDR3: CASRQLETKETQYF. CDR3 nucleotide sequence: TGTGCCAGCCGTCAATTGGAGACTAAGGAGACCCAGTACTTC.

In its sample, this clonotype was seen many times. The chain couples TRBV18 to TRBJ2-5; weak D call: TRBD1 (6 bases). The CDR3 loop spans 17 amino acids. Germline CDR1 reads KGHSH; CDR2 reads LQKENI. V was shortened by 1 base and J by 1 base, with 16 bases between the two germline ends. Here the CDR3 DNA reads TGTGCCAGCTCACCACGACCACAGGGAACCATCCAAGAGACCCAGTACTTC. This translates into CASSPRPQGTIQETQYF.

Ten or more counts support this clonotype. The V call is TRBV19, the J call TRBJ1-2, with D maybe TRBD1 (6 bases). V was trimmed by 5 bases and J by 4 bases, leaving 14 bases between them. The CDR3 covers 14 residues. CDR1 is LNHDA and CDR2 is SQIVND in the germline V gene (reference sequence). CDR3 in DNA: TGTGCCAGTAGTGGACAGATCTATGGCTATGGCTACACCTTC. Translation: CASSGQIYGYGYTF.

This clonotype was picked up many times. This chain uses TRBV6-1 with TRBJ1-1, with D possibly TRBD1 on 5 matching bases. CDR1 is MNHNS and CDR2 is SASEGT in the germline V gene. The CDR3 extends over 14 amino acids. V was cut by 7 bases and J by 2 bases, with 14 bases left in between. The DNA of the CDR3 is TGTGCCAGCATGGTCGGGGGAACAAACACTGAAGCTTTCTTT. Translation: CASMVGGTNTEAFF.

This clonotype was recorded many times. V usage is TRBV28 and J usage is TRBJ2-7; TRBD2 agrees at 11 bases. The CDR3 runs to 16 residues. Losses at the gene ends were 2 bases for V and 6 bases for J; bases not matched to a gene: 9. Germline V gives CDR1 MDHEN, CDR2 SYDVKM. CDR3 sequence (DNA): TGTGCCAGCAGTTTAACGCGCGGACTAGCGGGTTCCGAGCAGTACTTC. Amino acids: CASSLTRGLAGSEQYF.

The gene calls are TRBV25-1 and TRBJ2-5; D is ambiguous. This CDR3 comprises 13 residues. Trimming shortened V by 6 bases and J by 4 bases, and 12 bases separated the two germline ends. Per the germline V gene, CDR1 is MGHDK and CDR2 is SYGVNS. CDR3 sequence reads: CASRGGVGETQYF. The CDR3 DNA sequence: TGTGCCAGCAGGGGCGGTGTAGGAGAGACCCAGTACTTC. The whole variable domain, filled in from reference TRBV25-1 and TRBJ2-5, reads EADIYQTPRYLVIGTGKKITLECSQTMGHDKMYWYQQDPGMELHLIHYSYGVNSTEKGDLSSESTVSRIRTEHFPLTLESARPSHTSQYLCASRGGVGETQYFGPGTRLLVL.

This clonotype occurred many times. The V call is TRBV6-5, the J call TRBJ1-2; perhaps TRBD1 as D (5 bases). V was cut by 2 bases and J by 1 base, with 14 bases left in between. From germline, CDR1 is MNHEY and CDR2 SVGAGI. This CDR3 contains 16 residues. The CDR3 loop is CASSYPNTGGNYGYTF. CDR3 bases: TGTGCCAGCAGTTACCCCAACACCGGGGGTAACTATGGCTACACCTTC.